Given below is one TCR beta chain in context. These data belong to a study of blood T cells in healthy people across ages. A second PCR, run for about 7 to 11 cycles, used a sample-barcoded 5' primer plus a J-beta primer mix. TCRdb processed the 5' RACE reads anew with MiXCR; each CDR3 protein has one entry. The data contain hundreds of thousands of distinct CDR3 sequences, over 20% of them singletons. The specimen sequenced was blood. This sequence was found in a man between 65 and 85 years old in good health.

Here the CDR3 DNA reads TGTGCCAACACGGACGGACAAACCTGGCGGTGGGAGACCCAGTACTTC. It translates to CANTDGQTWRWETQYF. This sequence joins TRBV21-1 and TRBJ2-5; the tabulated D call, TRBD1, remains unverified against the DNA. TRBV21-1 is a recognized pseudogene. The CDR3 length is 16 residues.